The clone carrying this T cell receptor beta chain was seen just once. These data belong to a study of shared T cell receptors in the human thymus. The assay was immunoSEQ multiplex PCR, and TCRdb's table has in-frame clones only and misses some. This sample has hundreds of thousands of clones, with around nine tenths found just once. The CDR3 extends over 15 amino acids. From germline, CDR1 is SQVTM and CDR2 ANQGSEA. Unmatched junction bases numbered 10, after V lost 6 bases and J lost 0 bases. This same sample was also part of a study on human thymus T cells.

The sample taken for sequencing was thymocytes. The sequence was obtained from a boy younger than two with a congenital heart defect. The rearrangement joins TRBV29-1 to TRBJ2-7, with TRBD2 identical over 8 bases. The CDR3 region is CSVDGTRGSSYEQYF. CDR3 DNA: TGCAGCGTGGACGGGACTAGGGGAAGCTCCTACGAGCAGTACTTC.